This is a list of T cell receptor beta chains from one sample in a study of blood T cell repertoires in COVID-19. Using immunoSEQ multiplex PCR, the repertoire was profiled, and TCRdb retains in-frame clones only, with some absent. The sample records approximately 260,000 clones, around 90% being singletons. The sample comprised peripheral blood. All receptors come from a man aged 55 to 70 who had recovered from COVID-19. CDR3s include the opening cysteine and the closing phenylalanine or tryptophan. A D gene is named only where the DNA matches it firmly. Where a row states a size, it is once, few, many or the class of an expanded clone; other rows omit it.

J: TRBJ2-2
V: TRBV5-5
size: .
D: .
DNA: TGTGCCGGCGGGGACTTACTTACCGGGGAGCTGTTTTTT
CDR3: CAGGDLLTGELFF

J: TRBJ2-5
V: TRBV7-9
size: .
D: TRBD2
DNA: TGTGCCAGCAGCTTATCGGGGGGGCAGGGGACCCAGTACTTC
CDR3: CASSLSGGQGTQYF

J: TRBJ2-2
V: TRBV19
size: few
D: TRBD1
DNA: TGTGCCTCTTTGGGACAGGGTAACACCGGGGAGCTGTTTTTT
CDR3: CASLGQGNTGELFF

J: TRBJ1-1
V: TRBV6-5
size: .
D: TRBD1
DNA: TGTGCCAGCAGCCACAGGGGACAGAACACTGAAGCTTTCTTT
CDR3: CASSHRGQNTEAFF

J: TRBJ2-2
V: TRBV6-5
size: .
D: .
DNA: TGTGCCAGCAGTTACTCGATGAGAGGGAACACCGGGGAGCTGTTTTTT
CDR3: CASSYSMRGNTGELFF

J: TRBJ2-5
V: TRBV7-6
size: .
D: TRBD1
DNA: TGTGCCAGCAGCTTAGATCTGGGACAGTCGTACGAGACCCAGTACTTC
CDR3: CASSLDLGQSYETQYF

J: TRBJ2-7
V: TRBV5-1
size: once
D: .
DNA: TGCGCCAGCAGCCCCCGGGGTTCGGGCGAGCAGTACTTC
CDR3: CASSPRGSGEQYF

J: TRBJ2-1
V: TRBV27
size: .
D: TRBD2
DNA: TGTGCCAGCAGTTGGGGTGGCGGGGGCTACAATGAGCAGTTCTTC
CDR3: CASSWGGGGYNEQFF

J: TRBJ2-1
V: TRBV5-4
size: .
D: TRBD2
DNA: TGTGCCAGCAGCTTGGGAGCGGGCGGGGGGGCCGGATTTGAGCAGTTCTTC
CDR3: CASSLGAGGGAGFEQFF

J: TRBJ1-1
V: TRBV19
size: .
D: TRBD1
DNA: TGTGCCAGTAGTATTAACGCGGGGACAGGCGGTATTTACACTGAAGCTTTCTTT
CDR3: CASSINAGTGGIYTEAFF

J: TRBJ1-2
V: TRBV2
size: .
D: .
DNA: TGTGCCAGCAGTGAGGGGCAGGGGTCCCCCCTCTACGGCTACACCTTC
CDR3: CASSEGQGSPLYGYTF

J: TRBJ2-7
V: TRBV5-1
size: .
D: TRBD1
DNA: TGCGCCAGCAGCTCCGGGACAGGGGTGGGCGAGCAGTACTTC
CDR3: CASSSGTGVGEQYF

J: TRBJ2-3
V: TRBV19
size: .
D: .
DNA: TGTGCCAGTAGTATGGGTCTAGCGACAGATACGCAGTATTTT
CDR3: CASSMGLATDTQYF

J: TRBJ1-1
V: TRBV6-5
size: .
D: .
DNA: TGTGCCAGCAGCCAACCCGGGGGGGGGCGGGCTTTCTTT
CDR3: CASSQPGGGRAFF

J: TRBJ2-3
V: TRBV7-2
size: once
D: TRBD2
DNA: TGTGCCAGCAGCCCTAGACTAGCGGGGGGAGATACGCAGTATTTT
CDR3: CASSPRLAGGDTQYF

J: TRBJ2-5
V: TRBV20-1
size: .
D: TRBD2
DNA: TGCAGTGCGCCTAGCGGGGAGACCCAGTACTTC
CDR3: CSAPSGETQYF

J: TRBJ1-3
V: TRBV5-5
size: .
D: .
DNA: TGTGCCAGCAGCTTCAGGGCTTTAGGAAACACCATATATTTT
CDR3: CASSFRALGNTIYF

J: TRBJ2-1
V: TRBV4-1
size: .
D: TRBD2
DNA: TGCGCCAGCAGCCGGGGAACGACTAGCGGGGGGGTGTTTAATGAGCAGTTCTTC
CDR3: CASSRGTTSGGVFNEQFF

J: TRBJ2-7
V: TRBV6-2/TRBV6-3
size: .
D: TRBD2
DNA: TGTGCCAGCAGTTACTCCGGGACTAGCGGGGGGCCGACCTACGAGCAGTACTTC
CDR3: CASSYSGTSGGPTYEQYF

J: TRBJ2-1
V: TRBV5-1
size: .
D: TRBD2
DNA: TGCGCCAGCAGCTTGGCGGGACTAGCGGGAAAATCCTACAATGAGCAGTTCTTC
CDR3: CASSLAGLAGKSYNEQFF

J: TRBJ2-1
V: TRBV9
size: few
D: TRBD2
DNA: TGTGCCAGCAGCCATAGCGGGGGGCCCTACAATGAGCAGTTCTTC
CDR3: CASSHSGGPYNEQFF

J: TRBJ2-1
V: TRBV3-1/TRBV3-2
size: .
D: TRBD2
DNA: TGTGCCAGCAGCCAAGAGTCAGCGGGGGGAATTCTGAGCTCCTACAATGAGCAGTTCTTC
CDR3: CASSQESAGGILSSYNEQFF

J: TRBJ2-1
V: TRBV4-1
size: .
D: .
DNA: TGCGCCAGCAGCCAAGATCGGGTAAAAGGGGACACAAACAATGAGCAGTTCTTC
CDR3: CASSQDRVKGDTNNEQFF

J: TRBJ2-1
V: TRBV5-6
size: .
D: .
DNA: TGTGCCAGCGGACTAAATGAGCAGTTCTTC
CDR3: CASGLNEQFF

J: TRBJ1-5
V: TRBV5-8
size: .
D: TRBD1
DNA: TGTGCCAGCAGACCCCGGGACAGGGAGAATCAGCCCCAGCATTTT
CDR3: CASRPRDRENQPQHF

J: TRBJ1-1
V: TRBV28
size: .
D: TRBD1
DNA: TGTGCCAGCAGCCCGATAGACAGGGTCGAGAACACTGAAGCTTTCTTT
CDR3: CASSPIDRVENTEAFF

J: TRBJ1-2
V: TRBV6-5
size: .
D: TRBD1
DNA: TGTGCCAGCAGTTACTCTGGGACAGTTAACTATGGCTACACCTTC
CDR3: CASSYSGTVNYGYTF

J: TRBJ2-7
V: TRBV6-5
size: .
D: .
DNA: TGTGCCAGCAGTTACGGGTGGGGAGGCTCCTACGAGCAGTACTTC
CDR3: CASSYGWGGSYEQYF

J: TRBJ2-2
V: TRBV18
size: .
D: .
DNA: TGTGCCAGCTCTCCTGGGCAGAACACCGGGGAGCTGTTTTTT
CDR3: CASSPGQNTGELFF

J: TRBJ1-4
V: TRBV3-1/TRBV3-2
size: .
D: .
DNA: TGTGCCAGCAGCCAAGATGGGATTCGGGGGAGGAAACTGTTTTTT
CDR3: CASSQDGIRGRKLFF

J: TRBJ1-2
V: TRBV29-1
size: .
D: .
DNA: TGCAGCGTTGAATCGGAGGGGAACTATGGCTACACCTTC
CDR3: CSVESEGNYGYTF

J: TRBJ1-1
V: TRBV25-1
size: .
D: TRBD1
DNA: TGTGCCAGCAGTGAGCCCAAGGAAGACAGGGGAGCTTTCTTT
CDR3: CASSEPKEDRGAFF

J: TRBJ2-3
V: TRBV24-1
size: .
D: TRBD1
DNA: TGTGCCACCAGTGACCCAGGGGGCTTCGGCACAGATACGCAGTATTTT
CDR3: CATSDPGGFGTDTQYF

J: TRBJ2-4
V: TRBV9
size: .
D: TRBD2
DNA: TGTGCCAGCAGCGTAGGTGAGGCGGGGGGACCCTATTCCATTCAGTACTTC
CDR3: CASSVGEAGGPYSIQYF

J: TRBJ2-2
V: TRBV7-9
size: .
D: .
DNA: TGTGCCAGCAGCTCCCGACAGGTCTACACCGGGGAGCTGTTTTTT
CDR3: CASSSRQVYTGELFF

J: TRBJ1-3
V: TRBV28
size: .
D: .
DNA: TGTGCCAGCAACGACGGCGGAAATAACGTCCCCATATATTTT
CDR3: CASNDGGNNVPIYF

J: TRBJ2-5
V: TRBV6-5
size: .
D: .
DNA: TGTGCCAGCACCCGAGGACACGGTACGGGAGAGACCCAGTACTTC
CDR3: CASTRGHGTGETQYF

J: TRBJ1-1
V: TRBV5-1
size: .
D: TRBD1
DNA: TGCGCCAGCAGCGGTTGGACAGGGGGCATTGTGACTGAAGCTTTCTTT
CDR3: CASSGWTGGIVTEAFF

J: TRBJ2-5
V: TRBV2
size: .
D: .
DNA: TGTGCCAGCAGTGAACCCCGGGACTTCCAAGAGACCCAGTACTTC
CDR3: CASSEPRDFQETQYF

J: TRBJ1-5
V: TRBV2
size: .
D: TRBD1
DNA: TGTGCCAGCAGTGAATCCGGTGTCTCGGGACAGAACTTTAATCAGCCCCAGCATTTT
CDR3: CASSESGVSGQNFNQPQHF

J: TRBJ1-2
V: TRBV5-1
size: many
D: .
DNA: TGCGCCAGCAGCTTGTCTGGGGCCTTCGGCTATGGCTACACCTTC
CDR3: CASSLSGAFGYGYTF